These 10 T cell receptor beta chains were all obtained from the same sample, sequenced in a study of regulatory T cells in long-lasting Graves disease. Library construction for TCR beta used iRepertoire HTBI primers and Arm-PCR of CDR3 regions. A single record per CDR3 protein comes from TCRdb applying MiXCR to the multiplex PCR reads. The sample carries 600,000 to 650,000 distinct CDR3 sequences, around 17% recorded once. Time point here: newly diagnosed GD, antithyroid drugs for less than 3 months. PBMC RNA served as the TCR library source. The sample also formed part of further work on T cells in Graves' hyperthyroidism and ophthalmopathy.

The sample in question was peripheral blood mononuclear cells (PBMCs), obtained at new diagnosis, from a patient treated with antithyroid drugs. These receptors all come from a woman aged 30 to 39 with Graves disease.

The chain joins TRBV20-1 to TRBJ2-7; a possible D gene is TRBD1 (6 bases). Germline CDR1 reads DFQATT; CDR2 reads SNEGSKA (reference sequence). V lost 3 bases, J lost 2 bases, and 17 bases lay in between. The CDR3 loop spans 15 amino acids. DNA for the CDR3: TGCAGTGCTAGCCCACGGGACATGCCAACCTACGAGCAGTACTTC. Its translation: CSASPRDMPTYEQYF.

A word on this clonotype: This likely traces to a read error, being one base from a far larger clone. The chain uses TRBV5-6 and TRBJ2-3, with 12 bases lining up with TRBD2. The end of the DNA is better explained by TRBJ2-1, so the J call may be wrong. CDR3 length equals 15 residues. CDR1 is SGHDT, CDR2 YYEEEE, per germline. CDR3 sequence reads: CANSRGLAGKGEQFF. The CDR3 DNA reads TGTGCCAACAGCCGAGGACTAGCGGGAAAGGGTGAGCAGTTCTTC.

The rearrangement joins TRBV2 to TRBJ1-3; D not resolved. Germline V gives CDR1 SNHLY, CDR2 FYNNEI. V gave up 8 bases and J gave up 6 bases, with 11 bases separating them. This CDR3 has 12 amino acids. The CDR3 loop reads CASFFQENTIYF. CDR3 DNA sequence: TGTGCCAGCTTCTTCCAGGAAAACACCATATATTTT.

This rearrangement joins TRBV5-1 to TRBJ2-2, with D possibly called TRBD1 or TRBD2 (5 bases each). The V end was cut by 0 bases, the J end by 6 bases, with 6 bases between. This CDR3 is built from 13 residues. Germline assignment: CDR1 SGHRS and CDR2 YFSETQ. CDR3 nucleotides: TGCGCCAGCAGCTTGGAGGGACCCGGGGAGCTGTTTTTT. It codes for CASSLEGPGELFF.

This clonotype has ten or more counts. The chain's CDR3 is CASKLSSGAYNEQFF. The CDR3 coding sequence is TGTGCCAGCAAGCTCTCCTCGGGAGCCTACAATGAGCAGTTCTTC. V usage is TRBV6-1 and J usage is TRBJ2-1; D possibly corresponds to TRBD2 (6 bases). There are 15 residues in the CDR3. Germline lookup yields CDR1 MNHNS and CDR2 SASEGT. Trimming stripped 7 bases from V and 2 bases from J, with 15 bases between.

This clonotype appeared many times. The chain recombines TRBV5-1 with TRBJ2-1, with TRBD2 matching 10 bases. Per the germline V gene, CDR1 is SGHRS and CDR2 is YFSETQ. The CDR3 is 15 residues long. The J segment lost 7 bases and the V segment lost 0 bases, leaving 4 bases of the junction unmatched. The CDR3 nucleotides are TGCGCCAGCAGCTTGGTTGGACTAGCGGCGAATGAGCAGTTCTTC. It translates to CASSLVGLAANEQFF.

On this clonotype: This may stem from a read error, because a much larger clone lies one nucleotide away. This chain joins TRBV6-1 and TRBJ2-1; 10 bases fit TRBD2. With 8 bases clipped from V and 7 bases from J, the junction kept 11 bases outside the gene matches. The CDR3 sequence is 15 residues long. The germline V gene has CDR1 MNHNS and CDR2 SASEGT. Here the CDR3 reads CASGPQLAGRNEQFF. The CDR3, as DNA: TGTGCCAGCGGCCCCCAACTAGCGGGAAGGAATGAGCAGTTCTTC.

This clonotype has at least ten counts. The chain combines TRBV28 with TRBJ1-4; D uncertain. Germline V gives CDR1 MDHEN, CDR2 SYDVKM. CDR3 size: 15 residues. Trimming took off 5 bases at V and 7 bases at J, with 17 bases between the two ends. The DNA for the CDR3 is TGTGCCAGCAGTGGGTACAACGCCGACTTTGAAAAACTGTTTTTT. As protein: CASSGYNADFEKLFF.

The table lists this clonotype with a few counts. The J gene is TRBJ1-2, the V gene TRBV28; the D gene is possibly TRBD1 (5 bases). The V gene lost 5 bases and the J gene lost 2 bases, with 15 bases spanning the gap. CDR3 length: 15 residues. CDR1 and CDR2 (germline): MDHEN, SYDVKM. The CDR3 here is CASSPRGAGNYGYTF. The CDR3 bases are TGTGCCAGCAGTCCTAGGGGCGCGGGAAACTATGGCTACACCTTC.

This clonotype was detected ten times or more. This sequence joins TRBV28 and TRBJ1-2; TRBD1 agrees at 9 bases. Germline assignment: CDR1 MDHEN and CDR2 SYDVKM. Trimming took 8 bases from V and 4 from J; bases not matched to a gene: 8. The CDR3 has 14 residues. The CDR3 here is CASATGGHFYGYTF. CDR3 DNA sequence: TGTGCCAGCGCTACAGGGGGCCACTTCTATGGCTACACCTTC.